One T cell receptor beta chain is described in this entry. V was cut by 4 bases and J by 4 bases, with 13 bases left in between. CDR3 length: 13 residues. In germline, CDR1 is SQVTM, CDR2 ANQGSEA. The data originate from a study of T cell responses to AZD1222 COVID-19 vaccine. Produced via immunoSEQ multiplex PCR; TCRdb's table is partial and in-frame only. In the table there are 95,000 to 150,000 clones, around 91% of which are singletons. J is TRBJ1-1 and V is TRBV29-1; TRBD1 is a possible D gene (6 bases). This sequence was found in an adult in good health. The input for sequencing was peripheral blood, taken on day 0 of MenACWY control vaccination. The CDR3 sequence: CSVATGKATEAFF. CDR3 bases: TGCAGCGTTGCAACAGGGAAGGCCACTGAAGCTTTCTTT.